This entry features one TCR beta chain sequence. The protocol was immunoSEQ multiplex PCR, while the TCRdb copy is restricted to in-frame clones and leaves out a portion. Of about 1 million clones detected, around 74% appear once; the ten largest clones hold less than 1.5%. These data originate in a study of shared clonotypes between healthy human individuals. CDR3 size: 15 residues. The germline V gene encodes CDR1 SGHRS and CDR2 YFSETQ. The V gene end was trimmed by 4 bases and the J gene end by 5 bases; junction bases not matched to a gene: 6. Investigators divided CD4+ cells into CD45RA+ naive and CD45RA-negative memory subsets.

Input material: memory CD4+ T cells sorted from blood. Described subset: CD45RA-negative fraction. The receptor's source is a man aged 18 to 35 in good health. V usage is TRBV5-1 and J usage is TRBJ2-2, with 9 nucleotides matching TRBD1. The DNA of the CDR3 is TGCGCCAGCAGCCGGGACAGGGACGTGACCGGGGAGCTGTTTTTT. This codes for CASSRDRDVTGELFF.